The sequence of this T cell receptor (beta chain) was determined in a study of CD8+ T cells in alopecia areata. Note on this clone: Antigen unknown.

Study outcomes and limitations: Alphabeta T cells residing in normal skin are also sequenced in scalp samples.

Trimming cost V 5 bases and J 4 bases, with 14 bases left between them. Germline V CDR1 and CDR2: SGHAT, FQNNGV. This CDR3 contains 15 residues. Once RNA had been extracted, it was reverse transcribed into cDNA to act as the sequencing template. Sequenced by immunoSEQ multiplex PCR; TCRdb stores in-frame clones only, minus some. Of 110,000 or so clones listed, about 60% are singletons. The sample comprised CD4+ T cells sorted from blood. The source of this sequence is a human donor in good health. V is TRBV11-2 and J is TRBJ2-2; D gene ambiguous. The CDR3 nucleotides read TGTGCCAGCAGCATCGCCCGACAATCCACCGGGGAGCTGTTTTTT. Protein sequence: CASSIARQSTGELFF.